This is a list of T cell receptor beta chains from one sample in a study of blood T cells in healthy people across ages. MiXCR was run by TCRdb on the 5' RACE reads, yielding one entry per CDR3 protein. The data contain approximately 800,000 distinct CDR3 sequences, 25% of them singletons. The sample was also linked to a second study, of T cells of mothers and their children.

Sequencing used blood. The receptors come from a boy younger than 18 in good health. CDR3s include the opening cysteine and the closing phenylalanine or tryptophan. A D gene is named only where the DNA matches it firmly. Clone size appears in some rows only: once, few, many, or a class for an expanded clone.

CDR3nt: TGTGCCAGCGAGAATCGTAGGTTACGGAATTATTCACCCCTCCACTTT; CDR3aa: CASENRRLRNYSPLHF; v_gene: TRBV2; abundance: .; d_gene: .; len: 16; j_gene: TRBJ1-6
CDR3nt: TGTGCCAGCAGTTTCGTTCAGGGTATTCAGCCCCAGCATTTT; CDR3aa: CASSFVQGIQPQHF; v_gene: TRBV28; abundance: .; d_gene: .; len: 14; j_gene: TRBJ1-5
CDR3nt: TGCAGTGCTAGTATTCGGGGGGACGGGACTAGCGCCTACAATGAGCAGTTCTTC; CDR3aa: CSASIRGDGTSAYNEQFF; v_gene: TRBV20-1; abundance: few; d_gene: TRBD2; len: 18; j_gene: TRBJ2-1
CDR3nt: TGTGCCAGCAGTGAGGACAGTCAGCCCCAGCATTTT; CDR3aa: CASSEDSQPQHF; v_gene: TRBV2; abundance: .; d_gene: .; len: 12; j_gene: TRBJ1-5
CDR3nt: TGCGCCAGCAGCCACAGAGGGTCGGTCGAGCAGTTCTTC; CDR3aa: CASSHRGSVEQFF; v_gene: TRBV4-3; abundance: .; d_gene: .; len: 13; j_gene: TRBJ2-1
CDR3nt: TGTGCCACCAGTGATCCCAGACAGGCCGGACGGGGGCAGTTCTTC; CDR3aa: CATSDPRQAGRGQFF; v_gene: TRBV24-1; abundance: many; d_gene: .; len: 15; j_gene: TRBJ2-1
CDR3nt: TGCGCCAGGTTGGGGACCCAGTACTTC; CDR3aa: CARLGTQYF; v_gene: TRBV5-1; abundance: .; d_gene: .; len: 9; j_gene: TRBJ2-5
CDR3nt: TGTGCCAGCAGCTTGGGGGGGCCGCGCACAGATACGCAGTATTTT; CDR3aa: CASSLGGPRTDTQYF; v_gene: TRBV5-4; abundance: .; d_gene: .; len: 15; j_gene: TRBJ2-3
CDR3nt: TGTGCCAGCAGCTCGGGGGGACAGAGAGCCTACGAGCAGTACTTC; CDR3aa: CASSSGGQRAYEQYF; v_gene: TRBV5-4; abundance: few; d_gene: .; len: 15; j_gene: TRBJ2-7
CDR3nt: TGCAGCGTTGAAGAGTCACTCCTAGCGGGAGTCCCCTACAATGAGCAGTTCTTC; CDR3aa: CSVEESLLAGVPYNEQFF; v_gene: TRBV29-1; abundance: .; d_gene: TRBD2; len: 18; j_gene: TRBJ2-1
CDR3nt: TGTGCCAGCAGTTTACAGGGGCCGAGCGGCTACACCTTC; CDR3aa: CASSLQGPSGYTF; v_gene: TRBV28; abundance: .; d_gene: .; len: 13; j_gene: TRBJ1-2
CDR3nt: TGTGCCAGCAGCCCGACCGGGGGTTTCGAGCAGTACTTC; CDR3aa: CASSPTGGFEQYF; v_gene: TRBV7-9; abundance: .; d_gene: .; len: 13; j_gene: TRBJ2-7
CDR3nt: TGTGCCAGCAGCCAAGATAGCGGGAGAACAGATACGCAGTATTTT; CDR3aa: CASSQDSGRTDTQYF; v_gene: TRBV4-2; abundance: few; d_gene: TRBD2; len: 15; j_gene: TRBJ2-3
CDR3nt: TGTGCCAGCAGTTACAGCGGGACTAGCGGAGCCTACAATGAGCAGTTCTTC; CDR3aa: CASSYSGTSGAYNEQFF; v_gene: TRBV6-2/TRBV6-3; abundance: .; d_gene: TRBD2; len: 17; j_gene: TRBJ2-1
CDR3nt: TGCGCCAGCAGCCGATCGACAGGACCCCTTTGGGCTGAAGCTTTCTTT; CDR3aa: CASSRSTGPLWAEAFF; v_gene: TRBV5-1; abundance: .; d_gene: .; len: 16; j_gene: TRBJ1-1
CDR3nt: TGTGCCAGCGCGACCGCGGGGGCCGCCCCGGAGACCCAGTACTTC; CDR3aa: CASATAGAAPETQYF; v_gene: TRBV21-1; abundance: few; d_gene: .; len: 15; j_gene: TRBJ2-5
CDR3nt: TGTGCCAGCAGCCCCCGGATGAAGGCTAGCGGGGAAGGGGCCAAAAACATTCAGTACTTC; CDR3aa: CASSPRMKASGEGAKNIQYF; v_gene: TRBV7-9; abundance: once; d_gene: TRBD2; len: 20; j_gene: TRBJ2-4
CDR3nt: TGCGCCAGCAGCCAGGGACAAGGGAACGGGGCCAACGTCCTGACTTTC; CDR3aa: CASSQGQGNGANVLTF; v_gene: TRBV4-3; abundance: few; d_gene: .; len: 16; j_gene: TRBJ2-6
CDR3nt: TGTGCCAGCAGTTACGAGGGAAGCACAGATACGCAGTATTTT; CDR3aa: CASSYEGSTDTQYF; v_gene: TRBV6-2/TRBV6-3; abundance: .; d_gene: .; len: 14; j_gene: TRBJ2-3
CDR3nt: TGTGCCATCAGTAAAACAGGAGGCAATCAGCCCCAGCATTTT; CDR3aa: CAISKTGGNQPQHF; v_gene: TRBV10-3; abundance: .; d_gene: .; len: 14; j_gene: TRBJ1-5
CDR3nt: TGTGCCAGCAGCTGGTCCAGGACAGGGGACGAGCAGTACTTC; CDR3aa: CASSWSRTGDEQYF; v_gene: TRBV7-2; abundance: few; d_gene: TRBD1; len: 14; j_gene: TRBJ2-7
CDR3nt: TGTGCCAGCAGCTCTGGGGTGGGGGTCTACGAGCAGTACTTC; CDR3aa: CASSSGVGVYEQYF; v_gene: TRBV7-9; abundance: .; d_gene: .; len: 14; j_gene: TRBJ2-7
CDR3nt: TGTGCCAGCCGCGAGAACTCGGACAGGGGGCCCGGCTACACCTTC; CDR3aa: CASRENSDRGPGYTF; v_gene: TRBV9; abundance: few; d_gene: TRBD1; len: 15; j_gene: TRBJ1-2
CDR3nt: TGTGCCAGCAGTTCACTAGCGGAAGAGACCCAGTACTTC; CDR3aa: CASSSLAEETQYF; v_gene: TRBV28; abundance: few; d_gene: TRBD2; len: 13; j_gene: TRBJ2-5
CDR3nt: TGCAGCGTTGAAGCGACAGAGAACACTGAAGCTTTCTTT; CDR3aa: CSVEATENTEAFF; v_gene: TRBV29-1; abundance: few; d_gene: .; len: 13; j_gene: TRBJ1-1
CDR3nt: TGTGCCAGCAGTGATGTGCGGAATGAGCAGTTCTTC; CDR3aa: CASSDVRNEQFF; v_gene: TRBV25-1; abundance: .; d_gene: .; len: 12; j_gene: TRBJ2-1
CDR3nt: TGTGCCAGCAGTGGTGCCGGGACGGACCATGGCAATGAGCAGTTCTTC; CDR3aa: CASSGAGTDHGNEQFF; v_gene: TRBV2; abundance: few; d_gene: .; len: 16; j_gene: TRBJ2-1
CDR3nt: TGCAGTGCTAGAGGCAGGGCTGGACCGAACACTGAAGCTTTCTTT; CDR3aa: CSARGRAGPNTEAFF; v_gene: TRBV20-1; abundance: .; d_gene: .; len: 15; j_gene: TRBJ1-1
CDR3nt: TGTGCCAGTCGGCGGACTAGCGGGAGGGCAGGGGAGCAGTTCTTC; CDR3aa: CASRRTSGRAGEQFF; v_gene: TRBV19; abundance: .; d_gene: TRBD2; len: 15; j_gene: TRBJ2-1